This T cell receptor (beta chain) was recovered during a study of shared clonotypes between healthy human individuals. Assay: immunoSEQ multiplex PCR; the TCRdb copy retains only in-frame clones and omits some. The repertoire has around 330,000 clones, approximately 79% of them found once; the top ten carry over 9%. Germline values: CDR1 SNHLY, CDR2 FYNNEI. Trimming removed 5 bases from V and 2 bases from J; junction bases left unmatched: 6. The CDR3 contains 15 residues. This clone was seen repeatedly, ten times or more. This receptor was taken from a man under 40 in good health. Source material: memory CD4+ T cells sorted from blood. This sample's subset: CD45RA-negative fraction. This rearrangement joins TRBV2 to TRBJ2-3; the match to TRBD1 covers 8 bases. The CDR3 DNA is TGTGCCAGCAGTCAAGGGACAGGCCTCACAGATACGCAGTATTTT. It encodes CASSQGTGLTDTQYF.